The rows below give T cell receptor beta chains drawn from one sample of a study of cytomegalovirus exposure and HLA in healthy donors. Measured with immunoSEQ multiplex PCR; TCRdb has only the in-frame clones, and not every one. There are just over 150,000 clones in the sample; around 83% occur only once, and about 6.8% lies in the top ten. Sequencing was done on a sample of PBMCs. These receptors were collected from a man between 50 and 59 years old in good health and CMV-seropositive. The CDR3 runs from the conserved cysteine through the conserved F or W. D genes are given only for firm matches. Expanded clones get a size class; other rows say once, few or many, or leave the size out.

v_call,d_call,clone_size,j_call,cdr3_nt,cdr3_aa
TRBV2,TRBD1,-,TRBJ2-5,TGTGCCAGCAGTGAGGGACAGGGGTCGCAGACCCAGTACTTC,CASSEGQGSQTQYF
TRBV6-5,TRBD2,-,TRBJ2-1,TGTGCCAGCAGTTACCTCCGCGGGAGCTCCTACAATGAGCAGTTCTTC,CASSYLRGSSYNEQFF
TRBV7-9,-,-,TRBJ1-1,TGTGCCAGCAGCTCGTACAGGGTGAACACTGAAGCTTTCTTT,CASSSYRVNTEAFF
TRBV7-2,-,-,TRBJ1-3,TGTGCCAGCAGCGCCCCTCGGAGTCTAGGTAACACCATATATTTT,CASSAPRSLGNTIYF
TRBV5-1,TRBD1,-,TRBJ1-2,TGCGCCAGCAGCTTGGGATACAGGGGGGACTATGGCTACACCTTC,CASSLGYRGDYGYTF
TRBV29-1,-,-,TRBJ1-1,TGCAGCGTCCTTGTATCTTCAGGGACTGAAGCTTTCTTT,CSVLVSSGTEAFF
TRBV19,-,-,TRBJ2-2,TGTGCCAGTTCGGTCCTTACCGGGGAGCTGTTTTTT,CASSVLTGELFF
TRBV27,-,-,TRBJ2-3,TGTGCCAGCAGTTTCAGGACTGGTCTCGGCACAGATACGCAGTATTTT,CASSFRTGLGTDTQYF
TRBV19,-,-,TRBJ2-3,TGTGCCAGTAGGGGGCTCGCCCCAATCCGCACAGATACGCAGTATTTT,CASRGLAPIRTDTQYF
TRBV6-1,-,-,TRBJ1-2,TGTGCCAGCACCGAACGAGGGTTTGGCTACACCTTC,CASTERGFGYTF
TRBV10-1,-,few,TRBJ2-5,TGCGCCAGCAGTGAACGGCGGGACCAAGAGACCCAGTACTTC,CASSERRDQETQYF
TRBV4-1,TRBD1,-,TRBJ2-7,TGCGCCAGCAGCCAAAGGGACAGGCCGAGTTCCTACGAGCAGTACTTC,CASSQRDRPSSYEQYF
TRBV10-1,TRBD2,-,TRBJ2-1,TGCGCCAGCAGTGAGTCGCTCGGACTAGCGGACAATGAGCAGTTCTTC,CASSESLGLADNEQFF
TRBV11-3,-,-,TRBJ2-1,TGTGCCAGCAGCTCGAGGGACTCCCACCCCGAGCAGTTCTTC,CASSSRDSHPEQFF
TRBV5-4,-,-,TRBJ2-7,TGTGCCAGCAGCCCCCCAACAGGGCGCGAGCAGTACTTC,CASSPPTGREQYF
TRBV10-2,-,-,TRBJ2-3,TGCGCCAGCAGCGACTACACAGATACGCAGTATTTT,CASSDYTDTQYF
TRBV28,-,-,TRBJ1-4,TGTGCCAGCACCTTTAATGAAAAACTGTTTTTT,CASTFNEKLFF
TRBV7-9,TRBD2,-,TRBJ2-1,TGTGCCAGCAGACTGTCTAGCGGGGGGCGTGACAATGAGCAGTTCTTC,CASRLSSGGRDNEQFF
TRBV6-5,TRBD1,once,TRBJ1-5,TGTGCCAGCAGTTTTAGGGGGCAGGGCAATCAGCCCCAGCATTTT,CASSFRGQGNQPQHF
TRBV5-1,TRBD1,-,TRBJ1-4,TGCGCCAGCAGCAGGACAGGGGAAACTAATGAAAAACTGTTTTTT,CASSRTGETNEKLFF
TRBV27,TRBD2,-,TRBJ2-7,TGTGCCAGCAGTTCCCCGGGCGGGACTAGGGACGAGCAGTACTTC,CASSSPGGTRDEQYF
TRBV11-2,-,-,TRBJ2-1,TGTGCCAGCAGCTTAGGGGCCTTGGGGCAGTTCTTC,CASSLGALGQFF
TRBV27,TRBD2,-,TRBJ2-7,TGTGCCAGCAGTTTAGTAGTAGCGGGGGCGTACGAGCAGTACTTC,CASSLVVAGAYEQYF
TRBV6-6,-,-,TRBJ2-6,TGTGCCAGCCTATCTGGGGCCAACGTCCTGACTTTC,CASLSGANVLTF
TRBV5-1,-,-,TRBJ1-1,TGCGCCAGCAGCTTGGGTACAGGGTCGGAGACTGAAGCTTTCTTT,CASSLGTGSETEAFF
TRBV5-4,TRBD2,-,TRBJ2-3,TGTGCCAGCAACTTGGGGGGTGGCGGGGGGGCGCCGGGCACAGATACGCAGTATTTT,CASNLGGGGGAPGTDTQYF
TRBV4-1,TRBD2,-,TRBJ2-1,TGCGCCAGCAGCCACGGGACTAGCGGGAGGGAGCTGAATGAGCAGTTCTTC,CASSHGTSGRELNEQFF